This TCR beta chain derives from a study of regulatory T cells in long-lasting Graves disease (dated by TCRdb to the early 2020s). In terms of the full investigation: Patients with newly diagnosed Graves' disease had been on antithyroid drugs for under 3 months. Peripheral blood TCR sequencing and RNA sequencing compared persistent Graves' disease patients with newly diagnosed Graves' disease patients. The study was conducted in China and was registered as a clinical trial. TCR sequencing covered about 13 persistent and approximately 20 newly diagnosed Graves' disease patients, some 33 samples in total.

On this clonotype: The clone's antigen remains unknown. No much larger clone is present one base from it, and per-base qualities are unavailable.

This specimen's time point label, per the study, means: newly diagnosed GD, antithyroid drugs for less than 3 months. For both TCR sequencing and RNA sequencing, RNA was extracted from PBMCs using TRIzol. The diagnosis of Graves' disease followed American Thyroid Association guidelines. Patients were recruited from an endocrinology department in Xi'an, China. Each patient gave 9 to 10 milliliters of peripheral blood, collected in an EDTA anticoagulant tube. Ficoll Paque Plus density gradient separation was used to isolate PBMCs, and no additional T cell sorting was done. RNA quality was checked with an Agilent 2100 Bioanalyzer and agarose gel, and concentration with a NanoDrop 2000. Spanning cysteine to phenylalanine, the CDR3 consists of 16 amino acids. Only the CDR3 part of the read is kept: 48 bases, read in frame from the first base. Based on the germline V gene, the CDR1 and CDR2 sequences are MGHDK and SYGVNS. V is trimmed back by 4 bases and J by 7 bases, and the junction contains 9 bases that no gene match accounts for.

Overall study outcomes, separate from this receptor: A larger number of public clonotypes was shared among persistent patients (around 3,000) than among newly diagnosed patients (roughly 970). Lower TCR Shannon entropy and fewer highly expanded clones were observed in persistent Graves' disease patients than in newly diagnosed patients, which suggested clonal expansion. Only the TCR beta chain was sequenced and analyzed. Because the primary lesion, thyroid tissue, could not be accessed, the study looked at peripheral blood alone. The small sample size was acknowledged by the authors as a limitation that may reduce accuracy. Preferential use of TRBV28, TRBJ1-2 and TRBJ2-5 was observed in persistent disease, whereas TRBV20-1 and TRBJ2-1 were favored in newly diagnosed disease.

Libraries came from multiplex PCR. The sequencer was an Illumina HiSeq 4000. To build TCR beta libraries, CDR3 regions were amplified by Arm-PCR using iRepertoire HTBI primers. Gel purification was performed on PCR products prior to sequencing. As for how the authors treated the data: Gene usage analysis of CDR3 amino acid clonotypes relied on the approximately 60 TRBV and about 13 TRBJ segments identified across samples. COPE and FqMerger were used to merge the filtered high-quality paired reads into contigs. BLAST was used to align contigs to IMGT TRBV, TRBD and TRBJ reference genes, and CDR3 was defined according to IMGT. Any clonotype with a frequency above 0.1% was classified as a highly expanded clone. Repertoire diversity was measured by Shannon entropy, and V-J evenness by the Gini coefficient. A clonotype was considered public if more than one individual shared it. TCRdb trimmed the raw reads at Q25, called clones with MiXCR and kept productive beta chains. For every CDR3 protein sequence, its rows merge into one entry that carries the most common genes and DNA. TCRdb assigned the V and J calls; the authors' analysis was not used. The sample yields approximately 560,000 distinct CDR3 sequences; about 16% were counted once. More than 10% of the sample is taken by the ten largest.

These data also formed part of another study, on T cells in Graves' hyperthyroidism and ophthalmopathy. Per that second paper: Graves' hyperthyroidism was defined as stable when no progression to ophthalmopathy occurred over 18 months of follow-up. Hyperthyroidism patients were aged 18 to 65 years and newly diagnosed, with disease duration of less than 2 months. Patients with uncontrolled infections, other autoimmune diseases, pregnancy or lactation were excluded. Diagnoses were based on clinical symptoms, serum thyroxine and TRAb, thyroid ultrasound and orbital computed tomography. The first round of RT-PCR for the TCR CDR3 was performed with the HTBI primer set and the Qiagen OneStep RT-PCR kit. Blood samples also contained most of the expanded thyroid clonotypes (frequency above 0.001), which suggests that blood repertoires may reflect thyroid immune responses. A 13 V-J signature model separated ophthalmopathy from stable hyperthyroidism, with approximately 86% sensitivity and roughly 81% specificity in cross-validation and 80%/75% in testing. During validation, the model predicted progression to ophthalmopathy a median of about 6.5 months ahead of onset, with around 65% sensitivity and 72% to 80% specificity. TCR V-J signatures able to tell the groups apart were searched for in a discovery cohort of around 95 patients, of whom under 45 had Graves' ophthalmopathy and more than 55 had stable Graves' hyperthyroidism. Prospective prediction of ophthalmopathy was tested in an independent validation cohort of 18 hyperthyroidism patients and 17 patients who later progressed to ophthalmopathy. The roughly 91 discovery patients were randomly split 7:3 into training and test sets. Thyroid tissue and blood T-cell repertoires from six or seven Graves' hyperthyroidism patients were also compared in the study. Once sampling was done, hyperthyroidism patients were given methimazole at a starting dose of 30 mg daily, whereas ophthalmopathy patients were given high-dose intravenous methylprednisolone. The libraries were constructed in a second round of multiplex PCR and then size-selected and purified. Paired-end sequencing of the libraries was performed with 100 bp reads on an Illumina HiSeq2000. SOAPnuke was used to process the raw data, throwing out any read that contained adapters or uncalled bases, had a mean Phred below 15, or lacked an exact constant-primer or identifier match. High-quality paired reads were merged using COPE v1.2.5, and each unique nucleotide sequence was defined as a clonotype. MiTCR v1.1 was used to align the clonotypes against IMGT TRBV, TRBD and TRBJ reference segments. Analysis was restricted to V-J combinations with a frequency above 0.0001, which covered 99.2% of repertoires. A TCS score was defined as the ratio of F50 (clonal expansion) to E x V (chaos), with BLOSUM62-based TCRdist applied between CDR3 peptides within each V-J. Welch's t-statistics and random forest reduced roughly 500 V-J features to 10 to 15, which were used in a naive Bayes classifier (R e1071). Sample size was not statistically predetermined, and blinding of investigators to group allocation was not performed. The paper describes TCR Vbeta CDR3 sequencing of some 130 peripheral blood samples, made up of some 42 ophthalmopathy patients, some 80 hyperthyroidism patients and 17 progressor patients.

The V and J segments used are TRBV25-1 and TRBJ1-4; 10 bases in the junction line up with TRBD1. Specimen: peripheral blood mononuclear cells (PBMCs), collected at new diagnosis, from a patient treated with antithyroid drugs. This TCR came from a man aged 18 to 29 with Graves disease. Donor details come from another sample of the same person, matched by shared clones. The DNA reads as follows: TGTGCCAGCAGTGCCAGTGACAGGGGGCGCGGTGAAAAACTGTTTTTT. Its translation reads: CASSASDRGRGEKLFF.